This is a list of T cell receptor beta chains from one sample in a study of cytomegalovirus exposure and HLA in healthy donors. Data came from immunoSEQ multiplex PCR; TCRdb stores just in-frame clones and leaves some out. The sample lists under 250,000 clones, just under 80% occurring once. Sample: PBMCs. The source of these receptors is a boy aged 5-17 years in good health and CMV-seronegative. Both conserved end residues are trimmed from each CDR3. Fields, in order: V gene, CDR3 protein.

>TRBV11-2
ASSLGTGGTNTGELF
>TRBV30
ALTHGGTGYT
>TRBV5-1
ASSFRLAGELF
>TRBV6-1
ASRGTSGNTIY
>TRBV11-2
ASSLGATNEKLF
>TRBV7-9
ASNLGVIGITGANVLT
>TRBV7-9
ASSFIATGAVEAF
>TRBV21-1
ASSKESDRQLTGELF
>TRBV5-1
ASSRGIESYEQY
>TRBV4-1
ASSPLLLRNTEAF
>TRBV18
ASSLFNGQSDTSGYT
>TRBV4-1
ASSQRSLAPPQF
>TRBV7-7
ASSLETGMGDTQY
>TRBV6-1
ASSDRTGIVNEQY
>TRBV10-1
ASSEIGVTQPF
>TRBV5-4
ASSPRGGGGIYGELF
>TRBV6-1
ASSLSHGGGYGYT
>TRBV30
AWSGYRLRGEKLF
>TRBV11-2
ASSSYRGPSPDEQY
>TRBV7-8
ASSLRGGNYGYT
>TRBV18
ASSPGTGGNQPQH
>TRBV19
ASSLLRGQGANEQF
>TRBV19
ASSIAGANEQF
>TRBV13
ASSFGGNQPQH
>TRBV5-1
ASSFPDRVTEAF
>TRBV5-6
ASTSGVFSYEQY
>TRBV4-1
ASSQPGLAGGHKGEQY
>TRBV7-3
ASSLLAGGTDTQY
>TRBV21-1
ASSITGSSRVEKLF
>TRBV7-8
ASSTWTSGRLLDTGELF
>TRBV6-1
ANSDFTDTQY
>TRBV9
ASSGPSRGRTQY
>TRBV30
AWSFPRGSGWETQY
>TRBV6-5
ASSYSELTAYEQY
>TRBV16
ASSQEGDTEAF
>TRBV30
AWSGGRGSNEQF
>TRBV30
AWSRDSQRQEQY
>TRBV5-1
ASSLGAADEKLF
>TRBV15
ATTSGSMRGYT
>TRBV11-1
ASSLNQGAYEQY
>TRBV29-1
SFRGGTDTQY
>TRBV19
ASSIIAVTYNEQF
>TRBV19
ASSIVGVSYEQY
>TRBV7-4
ASSPRDGQGSYSNQPQH
>TRBV2
ASSERAGTETQY
>TRBV5-5
ASSLGYGNTYGYT
>TRBV2
ASRARSVGELF
>TRBV29-1
SVMTGGAWAAF
>TRBV5-4
ASSAKTGTGTDTQY
>TRBV30
AWSSGGTSYEQY